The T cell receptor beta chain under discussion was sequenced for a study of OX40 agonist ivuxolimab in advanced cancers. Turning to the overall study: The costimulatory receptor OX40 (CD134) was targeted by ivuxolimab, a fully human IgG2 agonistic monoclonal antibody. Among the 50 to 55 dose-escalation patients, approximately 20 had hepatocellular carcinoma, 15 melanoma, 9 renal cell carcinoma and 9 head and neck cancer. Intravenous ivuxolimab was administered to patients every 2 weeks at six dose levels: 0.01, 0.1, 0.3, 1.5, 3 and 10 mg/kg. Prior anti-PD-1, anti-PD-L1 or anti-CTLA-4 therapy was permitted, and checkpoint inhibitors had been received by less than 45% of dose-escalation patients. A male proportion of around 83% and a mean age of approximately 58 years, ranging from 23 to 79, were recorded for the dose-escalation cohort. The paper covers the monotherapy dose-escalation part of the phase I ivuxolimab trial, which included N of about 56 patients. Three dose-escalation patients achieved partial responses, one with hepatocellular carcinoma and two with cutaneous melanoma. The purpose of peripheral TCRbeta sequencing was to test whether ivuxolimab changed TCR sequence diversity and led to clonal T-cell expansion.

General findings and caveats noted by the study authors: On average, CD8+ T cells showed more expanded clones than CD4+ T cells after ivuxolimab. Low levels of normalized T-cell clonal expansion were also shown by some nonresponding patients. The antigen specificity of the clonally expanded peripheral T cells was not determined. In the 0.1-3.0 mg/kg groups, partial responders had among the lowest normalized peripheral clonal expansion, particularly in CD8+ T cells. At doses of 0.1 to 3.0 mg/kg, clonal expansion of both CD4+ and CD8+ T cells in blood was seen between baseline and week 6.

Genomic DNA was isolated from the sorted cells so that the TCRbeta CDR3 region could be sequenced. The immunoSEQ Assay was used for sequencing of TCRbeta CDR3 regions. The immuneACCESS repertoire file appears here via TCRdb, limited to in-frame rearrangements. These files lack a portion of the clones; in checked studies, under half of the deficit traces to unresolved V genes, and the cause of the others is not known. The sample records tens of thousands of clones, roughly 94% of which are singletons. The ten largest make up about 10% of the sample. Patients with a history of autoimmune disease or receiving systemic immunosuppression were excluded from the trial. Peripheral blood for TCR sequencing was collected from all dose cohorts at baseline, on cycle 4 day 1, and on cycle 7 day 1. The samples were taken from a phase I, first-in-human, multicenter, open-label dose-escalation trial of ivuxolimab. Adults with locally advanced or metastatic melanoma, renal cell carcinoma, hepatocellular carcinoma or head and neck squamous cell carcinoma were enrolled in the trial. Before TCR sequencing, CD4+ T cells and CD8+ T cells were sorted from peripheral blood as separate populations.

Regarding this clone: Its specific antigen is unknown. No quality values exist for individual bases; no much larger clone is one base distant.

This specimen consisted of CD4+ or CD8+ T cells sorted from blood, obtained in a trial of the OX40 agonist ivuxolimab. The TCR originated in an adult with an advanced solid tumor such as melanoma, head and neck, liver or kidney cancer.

The CDR3 in this case is CASRGLHDEQFF. The sequenced DNA is TGTGCCAGCAGAGGACTACACGATGAGCAGTTCTTC. The rearrangement combines TRBV5-4 with TRBJ2-1; the best D guess is TRBD2, with 6 bases matching. Reading the germline V gene (reference sequence) gives CDR1 SGHNT and CDR2 YYREEE. Relative to germline, V is 5 bases shorter and J is 8 bases shorter, with 11 bases between their ends. The CDR3 covers 12 residues, taking in both the cysteine and the phenylalanine. The only DNA kept is the CDR3, 36 bases in frame from the first base.